This T cell receptor (beta chain) was profiled in a study of lymphopenia after photon versus proton radiotherapy (dated by TCRdb to between 2018 and 2020). In terms of the full investigation: Photon and proton radiation therapy were compared by the study for their immunological effects in patients with gastrointestinal tumors who developed high-grade lymphopenia. The cohort comprised some 20 patients with gastrointestinal tumors who received either photon or proton therapy and then developed lymphopenia. The study aimed to characterize how the two radiation modalities differ in their impact on the immune system.

About this clone: Its antigen remains unidentified. Per-base quality was not reported, and no clone a single base away is much larger than it.

The library came from the immunoSEQ multiplex PCR assay. Alongside multiparametric flow cytometry, deep sequencing of rearranged TCR beta loci was used to profile the T cell repertoires. TCRdb carries this immuneACCESS record with in-frame sequences only. Its versions omit some clonotypes, under half of them owing to an unresolved V gene in the studies checked, with the rest unexplained. This sample lists tens of thousands of clones; 85% to 95% were detected once. 9.4% of the sample goes to the ten largest clones. The paper's findings and limits, for the study overall: After the lymphocyte count nadir, oligoclonal expansion, especially of CD8+ Temra cells, was observed in photon-treated repertoires, and the drop in diversity was driven by this expansion. Among patients across the cohort who died, overall survival time showed an inverse correlation with a larger post-nadir drop in TCR diversity. During treatment, patients who received proton therapy stayed relatively stable, whereas patients who received photon therapy lost naive T cells and TCR diversity and gained effector/memory populations. The survival association was examined only in patients who died, and the authors described better survival with proton therapy as a possibility, not as a demonstrated result.

Measured from the cysteine to the phenylalanine, the CDR3 is 11 residues long. Only the CDR3 DNA is retained, 33 bases long and in frame from the first base. V loses 7 bases of germline sequence and J loses 1 base, and the interval between the two ends is 7 bases. CDR1 DFQATT and CDR2 SNEGSKA are derived from the germline V gene (reference sequence). The sequences come from peripheral blood, collected from a patient treated with proton-based radiotherapy. The chain uses TRBV20-1 and TRBJ1-1, with TRBD1 perhaps the D gene, on 5 matching bases. This TCR derives from a woman in her 70s with pancreatic cancer. Some clones in this sample may be carry-over from other donors' samples. The CDR3 reads as follows: CSETGNTEAFF. The sequence in DNA is TGCAGTGAAACAGGGAACACTGAAGCTTTCTTT.